Below, one T cell receptor (beta chain) is given with its context. Its antigen remains unknown. This sample is drawn from a study of TIL therapy for anti-PD-1-resistant metastatic lung cancer. As for the study in general: Progressing patients received lymphodepletion, expanded TIL infusion and IL-2. Whole-study results and caveats: Infused TIL clonotypes partially replaced the baseline blood repertoire, then decayed over months. This highly selected cohort may not generalize to typical lung cancer patients.

The time point: pre-treatment sample, taken before nivolumab and TIL therapy. Sequencing used immunoSEQ v3. Clones were sequenced by immunoSEQ multiplex PCR, and TCRdb holds only the in-frame ones, with some missing. There are approximately 15,000 clones in the sample; about 82% occur only once, and approximately 0.84% lies in the top ten. The receptor's source is a person aged 25-85 years with non-small cell lung cancer. The sample was blood, taken at baseline.

The CDR3 DNA is TGTGCCAGCAGTGGGGGGACAGGCCTCTCTGGAAACACCATATATTTT. It specifies CASSGGTGLSGNTIYF. V is TRBV2 and J is TRBJ1-3; 8 bases fit TRBD1. Germline V gene data show CDR1 as SNHLY and CDR2 as FYNNEI. The V segment lost 4 bases and the J segment 0 bases; nucleotides outside the gene matches: 5. The CDR3 covers 16 residues.